This note documents a single TCR beta chain sequence. Which antigen it targets is not known. The instrument given in TCRdb is NextSeq 550. The Human TCR Profiling Kit (MiLaboratory) was used to prepare UMI-labeled 5' RACE TRB cDNA libraries. cDNA synthesis used the entire amount of extracted RNA, and PCR amplification then used the entire amount of cDNA produced. Libraries were prepared in parallel using an identical number of PCR cycles. Per the source publication's procedure: With a requirement of at least two reads per UMI, MIGEC and MiXCR extracted about 50,000 +/- 10,000 unique UMI-labeled TRB cDNA molecules per library. Each library averaged approximately 40,000 +/- 10,000 functional in-frame TRB CDR3 nucleotide clonotypes without stop codons. After downsampling to 5000 UMI-labeled TRB molecules per sample, diversity metrics, including normalized Shannon-Wiener and Chao1, were computed in VDJtools. Clonotype-size-weighted physicochemical properties of the central five CDR3 residues (interaction energy, strength, volume and Kidera factor 4) were computed in VDJtools. TCRdb reprocessed the reads and lists each CDR3 protein sequence as a single entry, with no DNA. For this entry, the V and J calls and clone size follow TCRdb and not the study's own pipeline. The table kept for this sample lists about 40,000 distinct CDR3 sequences. In total, the top ten clones hold approximately 8% of the sample.

The CDR3 runs 13 residues from the cysteine to the phenylalanine. DNA is not on record. Taken from the germline V gene (reference sequence), the CDR1 and CDR2 loops are DFQATT and SNEGSKA. This sample was taken from a study of CXCR3-negative and CXCR3-positive naive CD8 T cells (dated by TCRdb to between 2018 and 2021). Broadly, across the study: Some 130 million TRB reads were obtained in total, roughly 1.5 +/- 0.3 million reads per library. For the TRBV-TRBJ cluster analysis, the naive subsets came from roughly 5 donors, while the memory cells came from 3 donors. The diversity and physicochemical repertoire analyses included 11 donors pooled from two independent experiments. Paper-wide results and their limitations: Naive CXCR3-negative and CXCR3-positive cells from the same donor showed similar TRBV-TRBJ usage, whereas memory cells showed distinct patterns. Because CXCR3 expression was partially decreased after cryopreservation, freshly isolated PBMCs were used for most assays. Surface CD5, linked to self-reactivity in mice, was comparable between naive subsets; TCR interaction strength was therefore also inferred from TRB CDR3 physicochemical properties. Comparably high repertoire diversity was found in both naive subsets, whereas much lower repertoire diversity was found in memory CD8+ T cells.

Each CD8+ T cell subset was flow-sorted in triplicate, and 300,000 or so cells per subset were placed directly into RLT lysis buffer. Peripheral blood mononuclear cells were isolated from buffy coats using standard density gradient centrifugation. An RNeasy Mini Kit was used to extract total RNA from the sorted cells. Material for sequencing was memory CD8+ T cells from blood. The sample's cell subset or site label is to be understood as: conventional CD8+ memory T cells (TMEM), sorted as controls. The TCR originated in a human donor in good health. Some clones in this sample may be carry-over from other donors' samples. The rearrangement joined TRBV20-1 to TRBJ2-7; TCRdb designates TRBD2, a call that cannot be tested without DNA. The CDR3 reads CSARGSGSYEQYF.